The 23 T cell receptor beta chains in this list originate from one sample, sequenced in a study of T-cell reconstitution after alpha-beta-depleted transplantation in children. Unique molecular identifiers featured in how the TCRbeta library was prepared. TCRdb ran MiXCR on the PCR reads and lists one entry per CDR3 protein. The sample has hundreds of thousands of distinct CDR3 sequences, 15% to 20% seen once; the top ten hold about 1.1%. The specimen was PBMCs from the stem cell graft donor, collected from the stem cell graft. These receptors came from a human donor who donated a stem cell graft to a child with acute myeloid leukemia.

Written as DNA, the CDR3 is TGTGCCAGCAGTCCCACTACAGGATATGGCTACACCTTC. Translating it yields CASSPTTGYGYTF. V usage is TRBV12-3 or TRBV12-4 and J usage is TRBJ1-2, with a possible D match to TRBD1 (5 bases). The CDR3 has 13 amino acids. V lost 5 bases and J 5 bases, leaving 12 bases between the germline ends.

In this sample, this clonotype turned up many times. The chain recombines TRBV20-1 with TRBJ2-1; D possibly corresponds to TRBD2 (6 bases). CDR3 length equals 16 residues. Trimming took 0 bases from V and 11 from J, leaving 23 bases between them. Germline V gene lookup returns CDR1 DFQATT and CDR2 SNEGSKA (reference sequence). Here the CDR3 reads CSARDVEQGDAGKQFF. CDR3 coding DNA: TGCAGTGCTAGAGATGTGGAGCAAGGTGACGCGGGAAAGCAGTTCTTC.

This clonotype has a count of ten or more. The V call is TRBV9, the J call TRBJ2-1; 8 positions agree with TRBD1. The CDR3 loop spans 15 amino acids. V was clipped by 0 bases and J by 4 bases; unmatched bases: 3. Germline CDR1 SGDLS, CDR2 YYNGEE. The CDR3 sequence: CASSVGTGPYNEQFF. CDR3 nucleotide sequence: TGTGCCAGCAGCGTAGGGACAGGGCCATACAATGAGCAGTTCTTC.

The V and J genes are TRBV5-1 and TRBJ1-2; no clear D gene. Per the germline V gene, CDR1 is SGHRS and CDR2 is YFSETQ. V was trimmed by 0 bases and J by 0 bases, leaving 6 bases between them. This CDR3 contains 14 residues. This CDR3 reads CASSLGTTNYGYTF. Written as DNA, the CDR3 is TGCGCCAGCAGCTTGGGCACTACTAACTATGGCTACACCTTC.

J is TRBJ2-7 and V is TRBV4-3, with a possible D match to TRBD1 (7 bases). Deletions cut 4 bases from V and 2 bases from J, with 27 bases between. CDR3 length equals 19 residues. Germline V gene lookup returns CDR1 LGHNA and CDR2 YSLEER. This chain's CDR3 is CASSPYWEDRSFNAYEQYF. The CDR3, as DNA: TGCGCCAGCAGCCCTTATTGGGAGGACAGGTCGTTCAATGCCTACGAGCAGTACTTC.

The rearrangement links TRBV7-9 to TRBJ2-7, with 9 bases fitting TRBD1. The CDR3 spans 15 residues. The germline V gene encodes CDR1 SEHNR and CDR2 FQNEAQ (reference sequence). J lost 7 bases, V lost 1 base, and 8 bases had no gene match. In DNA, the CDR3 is TGTGCCAGCAGCTTAGGAGGGACAGGGACTTTGGAGCAGTACTTC. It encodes CASSLGGTGTLEQYF. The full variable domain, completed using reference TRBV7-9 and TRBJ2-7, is DTGVSQNPRHKITKRGQNVTFRCDPISEHNRLYWYRQTLGQGPEFLTYFQNEAQLEKSRLLSDRFSAERPKGSFSTLEIQRTEQGDSAMYLCASSLGGTGTLEQYFGPGTRLTVT.

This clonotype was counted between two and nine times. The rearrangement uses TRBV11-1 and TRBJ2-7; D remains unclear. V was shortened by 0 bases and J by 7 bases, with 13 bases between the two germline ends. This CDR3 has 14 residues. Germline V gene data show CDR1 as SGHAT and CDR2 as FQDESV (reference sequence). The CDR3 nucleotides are TGTGCCAGCAGCTTAGCGCCCCTTCAGTCGGAGCAGTACGTC. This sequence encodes CASSLAPLQSEQYV.

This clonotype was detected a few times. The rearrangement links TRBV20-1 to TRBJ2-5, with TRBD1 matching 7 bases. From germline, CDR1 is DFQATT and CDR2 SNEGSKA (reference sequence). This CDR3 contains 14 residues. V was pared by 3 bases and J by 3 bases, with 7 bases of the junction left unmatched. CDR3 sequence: CSASLRQGKETQYF. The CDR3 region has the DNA TGCAGTGCTAGCCTCCGACAGGGAAAAGAGACCCAGTACTTC.

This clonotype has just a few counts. CDR3 in amino acids: CASSPHRANYGYTF. The CDR3 nucleotides read TGTGCCAGCAGCCCCCACAGAGCTAACTATGGCTACACCTTC. The chain carries TRBV7-2 and TRBJ1-2; D call uncertain. Looked up from germline, CDR1 is SGHTA and CDR2 is FQGNSA. Deletions cut 5 bases from V and 0 bases from J, with 10 bases between. The CDR3 totals 14 residues.

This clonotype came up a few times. CDR3 nucleotides: TGTGCCAGCAGCTCCCGTGGACAGGGGTATCATTCTGAGACCCAGTACTTC. Translating gives CASSSRGQGYHSETQYF. This sequence joins TRBV7-2 and TRBJ2-5, with 9 positions matching TRBD1. The junction had 14 bases not matched to a gene; V was cut back by 4 bases and J by 5 bases. CDR3 length equals 17 residues. Germline V gene data show CDR1 as SGHTA and CDR2 as FQGNSA.

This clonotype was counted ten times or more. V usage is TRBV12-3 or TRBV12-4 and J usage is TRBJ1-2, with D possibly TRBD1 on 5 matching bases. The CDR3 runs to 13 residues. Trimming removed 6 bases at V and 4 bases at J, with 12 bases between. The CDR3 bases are TGTGCCAGCAGAGGGGAACGTGGCTATGGCTACACCTTC. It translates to CASRGERGYGYTF.

CDR3 sequence (DNA): TGTGCCAGCAGCTTCCGAGGCAAAACCTACGAGCAGTACTTC. Translated, it gives CASSFRGKTYEQYF. V gene TRBV13 combines with J gene TRBJ2-7; D ambiguous. The CDR3 totals 14 residues. V lost 3 bases, J lost 2 bases, and 11 bases lay in between. Germline CDR1 is PRHDT and CDR2 is FYEKMQ (reference sequence). The full variable domain, rest sourced from reference TRBV13 and TRBJ2-7, is AAGVIQSPRHLIKEKRETATLKCYPIPRHDTVYWYQQGPGQDPQFLISFYEKMQSDKGSIPDRFSAQQFSDYHSELNMSSLELGDSALYFCASSFRGKTYEQYFGPGTRLTVT.

CDR3 coding DNA: TGTGCCAGCAGCTTAGGTCTTCAATCATATGGCTACACCTTC. Its protein product is CASSLGLQSYGYTF. J is TRBJ1-2 and V is TRBV7-2, with D unclear. V gave up 1 base and J gave up 5 bases, with 11 bases separating them. CDR1 is SGHTA and CDR2 is FQGNSA in the germline V gene. The CDR3 contains 14 residues.

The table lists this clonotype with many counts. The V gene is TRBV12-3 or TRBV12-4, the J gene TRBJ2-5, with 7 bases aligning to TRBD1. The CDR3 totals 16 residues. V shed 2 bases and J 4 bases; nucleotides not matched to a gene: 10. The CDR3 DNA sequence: TGTGCCAGCAGTTTAAGTGGCAGGGGGAGTGGAGAGACCCAGTACTTC. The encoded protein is CASSLSGRGSGETQYF.

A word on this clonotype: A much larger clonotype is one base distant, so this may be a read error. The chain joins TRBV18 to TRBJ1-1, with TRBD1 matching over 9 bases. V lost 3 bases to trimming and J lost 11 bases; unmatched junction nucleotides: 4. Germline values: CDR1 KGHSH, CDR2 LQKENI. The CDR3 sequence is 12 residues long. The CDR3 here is CASSPRDREAFF. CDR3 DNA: TGTGCCAGCTCACCCCGGGACAGGGAGGCTTTCTTT.

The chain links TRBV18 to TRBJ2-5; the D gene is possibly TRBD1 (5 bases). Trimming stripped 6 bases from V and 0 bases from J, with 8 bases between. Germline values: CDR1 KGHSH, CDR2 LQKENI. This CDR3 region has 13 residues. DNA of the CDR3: TGTGCCAGCTCCGGACATCACCAAGAGACCCAGTACTTC. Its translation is CASSGHHQETQYF.

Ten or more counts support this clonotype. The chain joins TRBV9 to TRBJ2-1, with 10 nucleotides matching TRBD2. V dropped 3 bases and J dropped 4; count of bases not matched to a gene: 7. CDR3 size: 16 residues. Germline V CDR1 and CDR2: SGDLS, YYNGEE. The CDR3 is CASSAQISGGYNEQFF. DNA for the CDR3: TGTGCCAGCAGCGCGCAGATTAGCGGGGGGTACAATGAGCAGTTCTTC.

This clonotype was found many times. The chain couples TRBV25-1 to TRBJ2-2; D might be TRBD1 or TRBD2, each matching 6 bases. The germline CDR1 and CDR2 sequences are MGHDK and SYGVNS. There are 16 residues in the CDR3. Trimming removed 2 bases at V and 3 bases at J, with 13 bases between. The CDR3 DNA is TGTGCCAGCAGTGAAAGGGGGGTTGTGCACACCGGGGAGCTGTTTTTT. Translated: CASSERGVVHTGELFF.

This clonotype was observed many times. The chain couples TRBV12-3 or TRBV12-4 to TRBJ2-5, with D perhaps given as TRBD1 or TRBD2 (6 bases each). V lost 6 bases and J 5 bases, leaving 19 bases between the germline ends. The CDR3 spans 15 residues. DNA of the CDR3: TGTGCCAGCAGCCGGGGGCGGTCCGAGCGGGAGACCCAGTACTTC. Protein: CASSRGRSERETQYF.

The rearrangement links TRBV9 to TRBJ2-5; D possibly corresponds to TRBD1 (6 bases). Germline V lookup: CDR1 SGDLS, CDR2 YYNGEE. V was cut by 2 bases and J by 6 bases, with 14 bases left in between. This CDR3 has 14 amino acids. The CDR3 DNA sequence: TGTGCCAGCAGCGTCCGACAGGACGGGCAGACCCAGTACTTC. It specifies CASSVRQDGQTQYF.

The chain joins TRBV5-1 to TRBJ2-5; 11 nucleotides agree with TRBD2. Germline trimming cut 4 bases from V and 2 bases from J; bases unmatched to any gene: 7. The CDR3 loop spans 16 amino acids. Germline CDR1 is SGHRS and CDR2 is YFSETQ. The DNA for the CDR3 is TGCGCCAGCAGCCCCGGGACTAGCGGCCTACAAGAGACCCAGTACTTC. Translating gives CASSPGTSGLQETQYF. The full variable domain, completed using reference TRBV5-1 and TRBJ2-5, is KAGVTQTPRYLIKTRGQQVTLSCSPISGHRSVSWYQQTPGQGLQFLFEYFSETQRNKGNFPGRFSGRQFSNSRSEMNVSTLELGDSALYLCASSPGTSGLQETQYFGPGTRLLVL.

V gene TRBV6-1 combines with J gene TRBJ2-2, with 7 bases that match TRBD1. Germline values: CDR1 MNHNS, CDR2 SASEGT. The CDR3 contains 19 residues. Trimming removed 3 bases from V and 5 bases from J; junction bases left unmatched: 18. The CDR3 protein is CASSEEAGTVLYETGELFF. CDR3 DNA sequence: TGTGCCAGCAGTGAGGAGGCAGGGACAGTCTTATATGAAACCGGGGAGCTGTTTTTT.

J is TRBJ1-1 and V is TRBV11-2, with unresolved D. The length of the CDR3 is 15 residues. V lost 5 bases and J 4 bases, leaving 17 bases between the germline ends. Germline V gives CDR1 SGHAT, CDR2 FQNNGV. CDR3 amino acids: CASSPYIKGATEAFF. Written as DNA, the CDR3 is TGTGCCAGCAGCCCTTACATCAAGGGTGCCACTGAAGCTTTCTTT.